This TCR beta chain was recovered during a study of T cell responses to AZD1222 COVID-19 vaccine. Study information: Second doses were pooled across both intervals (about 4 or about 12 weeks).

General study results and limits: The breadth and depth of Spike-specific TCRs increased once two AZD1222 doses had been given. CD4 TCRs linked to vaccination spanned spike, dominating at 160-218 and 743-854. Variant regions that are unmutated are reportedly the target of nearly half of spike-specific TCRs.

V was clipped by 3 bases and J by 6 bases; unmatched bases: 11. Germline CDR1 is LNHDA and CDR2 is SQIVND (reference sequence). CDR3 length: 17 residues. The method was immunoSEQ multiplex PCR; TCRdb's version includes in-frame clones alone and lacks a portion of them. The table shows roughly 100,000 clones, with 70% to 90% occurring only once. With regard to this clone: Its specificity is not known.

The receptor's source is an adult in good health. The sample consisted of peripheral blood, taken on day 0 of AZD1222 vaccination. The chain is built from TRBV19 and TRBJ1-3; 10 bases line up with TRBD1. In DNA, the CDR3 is TGTGCCAGTAGTATCCATACCGGGACAGGGGCTGCAAACACCATATATTTT. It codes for CASSIHTGTGAANTIYF.